These 24 T cell receptor beta chains came from one sample sequenced in a study of cytomegalovirus exposure and HLA in healthy donors. The assay was immunoSEQ multiplex PCR, and TCRdb's table has in-frame clones only and misses some. The profile shows approximately 140,000 clones, around 85% of them singletons. The specimen sequenced was PBMCs. The receptor set was obtained from a young man in good health and CMV-seronegative.

The rearrangement joins TRBV6-4 to TRBJ1-2, with TRBD1 matching 8 bases. The CDR3 is 15 amino acids. Trimming at V came to 1 base and at J to 4 bases, leaving 5 bases not matched to a gene. Germline V gene sequence: CDR1 MRHNA, CDR2 SNTAGT. As DNA, the CDR3 is TGTGCCAGCAGTGACTTGACAGGGGTTCTCTATGGCTACACCTTC. It codes for CASSDLTGVLYGYTF.

This rearrangement joins TRBV6-5 to TRBJ2-1; tentatively, D is TRBD1 (6 bases). Germline V gene lookup returns CDR1 MNHEY and CDR2 SVGAGI. The CDR3 is made up of 15 amino acids. The ends were cut back, 5 bases at V and 1 base at J, with 12 bases in the middle. CDR3 in DNA: TGTGCCAGCAGTCCGGACAGCGATTCCTACAATGAGCAGTTCTTC. This translates into CASSPDSDSYNEQFF.

This chain joins TRBV7-6 and TRBJ2-7, with D perhaps TRBD2 (6 bases). V was shortened by 3 bases and J by 6 bases, with 12 bases between the two germline ends. The CDR3 has 13 residues. Per germline, CDR1 SGHVS and CDR2 FNYEAQ. CDR3 coding DNA: TGTGCCAGCAGCTTTGGGGGACTCAGCGAGCAGTACTTC. Protein product: CASSFGGLSEQYF.

This chain links TRBV5-4 with TRBJ1-2; unclear D gene. V lost 3 bases and J 1 base, leaving 13 bases between the germline ends. The CDR3 is made up of 15 amino acids. Germline V gene lookup returns CDR1 SGHNT and CDR2 YYREEE (reference sequence). CDR3 bases: TGTGCCAGCAGCTCGGAGTGGCAGTTTAACTATGGCTACACCTTC. This translates into CASSSEWQFNYGYTF.

J is TRBJ1-4 and V is TRBV9; D is ambiguous. V lost 0 bases and J 8 bases, leaving 8 bases between the germline ends. The germline CDR1 and CDR2 sequences are SGDLS and YYNGEE. The CDR3 has 13 amino acids. In DNA, the CDR3 is TGTGCCAGCAGCGTAGCTCAGCGGGAAAAACTGTTTTTT. Translation: CASSVAQREKLFF.

The rearrangement joins TRBV7-7 to TRBJ2-7; D is perhaps TRBD2 (6 bases). The CDR3 has 15 residues. Trimming removed 2 bases from V and 2 bases from J, with 13 bases in between. The germline gives CDR1 SSHAT, CDR2 FNYEAQ (reference sequence). In nucleotides, the CDR3 is TGTGCCAGCAGCTTAAGATGGGGGGTTACCTACGAGCAGTACTTC. It is translated as CASSLRWGVTYEQYF. Using reference TRBV7-7 and TRBJ2-7 for the parts outside the CDR3, the full variable domain is GAGVSQSPRYKVTKRGQDVTLRCDPISSHATLYWYQQALGQGPEFLTYFNYEAQPDKSGLPSDRFSAERPEGSISTLTIQRTEQRDSAMYRCASSLRWGVTYEQYFGPGTRLTVT.

This rearrangement joins TRBV7-2 to TRBJ2-1; TRBD1 matches 8 bases. The V gene's germline CDR1 is SGHTA and CDR2 FQGNSA. The junction had 12 bases not matched to a gene; V was cut back by 5 bases and J by 9 bases. This CDR3 spans 15 amino acids. CDR3 amino acids: CASSPRQGRVGEQFF. In DNA form, the CDR3 reads TGTGCCAGCAGCCCGCGACAGGGGCGCGTTGGTGAGCAGTTCTTC.

This clone was seen a handful of times. V is TRBV7-9 and J is TRBJ1-5; D possibly corresponds to TRBD1 (6 bases). There are 14 residues in the CDR3. CDR1 is SEHNR and CDR2 is FQNEAQ in the germline V gene (reference sequence). V was shortened by 2 bases and J by 6 bases, with 11 bases between the two germline ends. This chain's CDR3 is CASSLQGSSQPQHF. The CDR3 DNA sequence: TGTGCCAGCAGCTTACAGGGGTCAAGTCAGCCCCAGCATTTT.

The genes are TRBV5-6 and TRBJ2-2; TRBD1 might be the D (6 bases). The length of the CDR3 is 15 residues. V was clipped by 1 base and J by 6 bases, with 13 bases between them. Per the germline V gene, CDR1 is SGHDT and CDR2 is YYEEEE. The CDR3 loop reads CASSLISQGSGELFF. CDR3 DNA: TGTGCCAGCAGCTTGATTTCACAGGGATCCGGGGAGCTGTTTTTT. Full variable domain (outside the CDR3, taken from reference TRBV5-6 and TRBJ2-2): DAGVTQSPTHLIKTRGQQVTLRCSPKSGHDTVSWYQQALGQGPQFIFQYYEEEERQRGNFPDRFSGHQFPNYSSELNVNALLLGDSALYLCASSLISQGSGELFFGEGSRLTVL.

V and J are TRBV5-1 and TRBJ2-1; TRBD1 agrees at 8 bases. The CDR3 has 14 amino acids. Germline V gene data show CDR1 as SGHRS and CDR2 as YFSETQ. Trimming at V came to 0 bases and at J to 6 bases, leaving 2 bases not matched to a gene. The CDR3 loop reads CASSLGTGSNEQFF. CDR3 bases: TGCGCCAGCAGCTTGGGGACAGGGAGCAATGAGCAGTTCTTC.

The rearrangement uses TRBV7-2 and TRBJ2-5; 12 bases line up with TRBD2. Germline assignment: CDR1 SGHTA and CDR2 FQGNSA. The CDR3 length is 14 residues. Trimming cost V 8 bases and J 1 base; bases outside gene matches: 2. The DNA of the CDR3 is TGTGCCAGCCGACTAGCGGGGGCCCAAGAGACCCAGTACTTC. It specifies CASRLAGAQETQYF.

The rearrangement links TRBV10-1 to TRBJ1-1; possible D gene TRBD1, 5 bases. The CDR3 is 12 residues long. V was trimmed by 6 bases and J by 1 base, leaving 6 bases between them. Germline loops: CDR1 WNHNN, CDR2 SYGVQD (reference sequence). Written as DNA, the CDR3 is TGCGCCAGCAGCAGGGCGAACACTGAAGCTTTCTTT. Residues: CASSRANTEAFF.

For this clone: This sample includes further DNA sequences coding for the same CDR3. The rearrangement uses TRBV27 and TRBJ1-2; D possibly corresponds to TRBD1 (6 bases). CDR3 length: 13 residues. Germline V lookup: CDR1 MNHEY, CDR2 SMNVEV (reference sequence). Trimming cost V 2 bases and J 6 bases, with 10 bases left between them. CDR3 sequence reads: CASSLKAGDGYTF. The CDR3 DNA is TGTGCCAGCAGTTTAAAGGCAGGGGATGGCTACACCTTC.

In DNA, the CDR3 is TGTGCCAGCAGCCCGACTAGCGGGAGTGCAGATACGCAGTATTTT. Its translation: CASSPTSGSADTQYF. The rearrangement uses TRBV7-2 and TRBJ2-3; 12 bases are a match to TRBD2. Germline V lookup: CDR1 SGHTA, CDR2 FQGNSA. The V and J ends lost 5 bases and 4 bases, in that order; junction bases with no gene match: 4. This CDR3 has 15 residues.

The rearrangement links TRBV18 to TRBJ2-1, with 10 positions matching TRBD2. V lost 0 bases to trimming and J lost 2 bases; unmatched junction nucleotides: 10. This CDR3 has 19 residues. Per germline, CDR1 KGHSH and CDR2 LQKENI. The CDR3 DNA follows: TGTGCCAGCTCACCACCCGCTAGCGGGAGTGGTAGGCCCTACAATGAGCAGTTCTTC. Amino acid sequence: CASSPPASGSGRPYNEQFF.

In this sample, this clone turned up once. The CDR3 protein is CASSRPSDRGDYGYTF. CDR3 coding DNA: TGTGCCAGCAGCCGACCATCGGACAGGGGAGACTATGGCTACACCTTC. The rearrangement joins TRBV4-2 to TRBJ1-2, with 9 bases matching TRBD1. This CDR3 has 16 amino acids. The junction had 9 bases not matched to a gene; V was cut back by 4 bases and J by 3 bases. Germline V gene sequence: CDR1 LGHNA, CDR2 YNFKEQ.

The CDR3 nucleotides read TGTGCCAGCAGCTTAGCCAGGAACACTGAAGCTTTCTTT. This codes for CASSLARNTEAFF. This chain links TRBV13 with TRBJ1-1; no clear D. The germline gives CDR1 PRHDT, CDR2 FYEKMQ (reference sequence). The ends were cut back, 1 base at V and 1 base at J, with 4 bases in the middle. This CDR3 comprises 13 residues.

In its sample, this clone was seen many times. The chain uses TRBV4-3 and TRBJ2-6; no definite D call. With 2 bases removed from V and 0 bases from J, the gap between germline ends came to 8 bases. The germline CDR1 and CDR2 sequences are LGHNA and YSLEER. CDR3 length equals 16 residues. CDR3 amino acids: CASSQSIGSGANVLTF. In DNA form, the CDR3 reads TGCGCCAGCAGCCAATCTATCGGCTCTGGGGCCAACGTCCTGACTTTC.

The chain links TRBV6-4 to TRBJ2-3; the match to TRBD2 covers 7 bases. J lost 4 bases, V lost 6 bases, and 7 bases had no gene match. This CDR3 contains 14 residues. The germline V gene has CDR1 MRHNA and CDR2 SNTAGT. The DNA for the CDR3 is TGTGCCAGCAGCCCCCAGACTAGCTCAGATACGCAGTATTTT. It translates to CASSPQTSSDTQYF.

The gene calls are TRBV7-9 and TRBJ2-3; 9 bases line up with TRBD1. The germline CDR1 and CDR2 sequences are SEHNR and FQNEAQ (reference sequence). With V trimmed by 5 bases and J by 6 bases, 12 bases remained unmatched. The CDR3 covers 16 residues. The CDR3 spells CASSPPDRGRTDTQYF. CDR3 nucleotides: TGTGCCAGCAGCCCCCCGGACAGGGGTAGGACGGATACGCAGTATTTT.

The rearrangement joins TRBV6-6 to TRBJ2-7; a possible D gene is TRBD2 (6 bases). CDR1 is MNHNY, CDR2 SVGAGI, per germline (reference sequence). Trimming pared 4 bases from V and 13 bases from J, leaving 17 bases between. This CDR3 spans 12 amino acids. The CDR3 sequence: CASSSATSDGYF. CDR3 sequence (DNA): TGTGCCAGCAGTTCCGCGACTAGTGACGGATACTTC.

The chain is built from TRBV27 and TRBJ2-7; 8 bases agree with TRBD1. V dropped 3 bases and J dropped 5; count of bases not matched to a gene: 9. Germline assignment: CDR1 MNHEY and CDR2 SMNVEV (reference sequence). The CDR3 covers 15 residues. The CDR3, as DNA: TGTGCCAGCAGTTTGACCGGGACAGGTAAAAACGAGCAGTACTTC. Its translation: CASSLTGTGKNEQYF.

This sequence joins TRBV28 and TRBJ2-7; tentatively, D is TRBD1 (5 bases). The germline V gene has CDR1 MDHEN and CDR2 SYDVKM. V lost 5 bases, J lost 0 bases, and 8 bases lay in between. This CDR3 contains 13 residues. In nucleotides, the CDR3 is TGTGCCAGCAGTCTAGACAGCTCCTACGAGCAGTACTTC. This translates into CASSLDSSYEQYF.

The chain combines TRBV7-9 with TRBJ1-2; D is perhaps TRBD1 (6 bases). Germline V lookup: CDR1 SEHNR, CDR2 FQNEAQ (reference sequence). Trimming stripped 5 bases from V and 8 bases from J, with 18 bases between. The CDR3 contains 14 residues. CDR3 in amino acids: CASSQTGTTQGYTF. Here the CDR3 DNA reads TGTGCCAGCAGCCAAACCGGGACAACCCAGGGCTACACCTTC.